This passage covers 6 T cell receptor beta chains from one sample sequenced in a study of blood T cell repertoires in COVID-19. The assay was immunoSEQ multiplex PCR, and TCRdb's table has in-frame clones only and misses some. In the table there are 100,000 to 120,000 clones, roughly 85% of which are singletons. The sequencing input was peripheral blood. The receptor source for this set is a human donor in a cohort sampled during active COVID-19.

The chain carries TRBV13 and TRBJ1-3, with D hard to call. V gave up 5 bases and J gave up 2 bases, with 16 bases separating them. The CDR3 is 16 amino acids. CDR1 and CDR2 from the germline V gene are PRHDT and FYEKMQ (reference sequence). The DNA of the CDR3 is TGTGCCAGCAGCAGGCGGAGCGGGAATCCTGGAAACACCATATATTTT. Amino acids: CASSRRSGNPGNTIYF.

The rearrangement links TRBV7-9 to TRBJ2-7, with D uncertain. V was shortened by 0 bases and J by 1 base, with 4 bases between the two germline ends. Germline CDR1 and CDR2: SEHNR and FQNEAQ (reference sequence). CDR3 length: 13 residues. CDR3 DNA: TGTGCCAGCAGCTTAGCGGAGTCCTACGAGCAGTACTTC. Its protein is CASSLAESYEQYF.

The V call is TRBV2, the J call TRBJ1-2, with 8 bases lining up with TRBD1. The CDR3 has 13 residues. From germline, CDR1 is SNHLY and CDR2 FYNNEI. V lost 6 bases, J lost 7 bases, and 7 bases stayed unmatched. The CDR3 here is CASRGQDLGGYTF. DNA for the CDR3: TGTGCCAGCAGGGGACAGGACTTGGGTGGCTACACCTTC.

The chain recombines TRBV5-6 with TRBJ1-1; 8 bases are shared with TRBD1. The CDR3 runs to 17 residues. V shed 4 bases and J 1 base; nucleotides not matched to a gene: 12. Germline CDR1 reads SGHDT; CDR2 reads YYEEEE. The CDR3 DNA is TGTGCCAGCAGCATCCCATCTGCAGGGGGCCGGAACACTGAAGCTTTCTTT. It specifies CASSIPSAGGRNTEAFF.

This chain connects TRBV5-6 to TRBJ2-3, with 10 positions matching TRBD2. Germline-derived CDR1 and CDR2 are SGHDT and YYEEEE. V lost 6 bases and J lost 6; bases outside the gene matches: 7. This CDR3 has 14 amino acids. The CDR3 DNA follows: TGTGCCAGCATCCAGCGGGGGGGCGCGGATACGCAGTATTTT. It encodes CASIQRGGADTQYF. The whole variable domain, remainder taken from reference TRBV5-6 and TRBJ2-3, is DAGVTQSPTHLIKTRGQQVTLRCSPKSGHDTVSWYQQALGQGPQFIFQYYEEEERQRGNFPDRFSGHQFPNYSSELNVNALLLGDSALYLCASIQRGGADTQYFGPGTRLTVL.

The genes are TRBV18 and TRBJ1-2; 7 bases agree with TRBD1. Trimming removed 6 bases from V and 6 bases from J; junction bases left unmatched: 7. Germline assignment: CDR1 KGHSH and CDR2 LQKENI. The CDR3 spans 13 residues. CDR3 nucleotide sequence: TGTGCCAGCTCGCGACAGGGCAGCGATGGCTACACCTTC. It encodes CASSRQGSDGYTF.